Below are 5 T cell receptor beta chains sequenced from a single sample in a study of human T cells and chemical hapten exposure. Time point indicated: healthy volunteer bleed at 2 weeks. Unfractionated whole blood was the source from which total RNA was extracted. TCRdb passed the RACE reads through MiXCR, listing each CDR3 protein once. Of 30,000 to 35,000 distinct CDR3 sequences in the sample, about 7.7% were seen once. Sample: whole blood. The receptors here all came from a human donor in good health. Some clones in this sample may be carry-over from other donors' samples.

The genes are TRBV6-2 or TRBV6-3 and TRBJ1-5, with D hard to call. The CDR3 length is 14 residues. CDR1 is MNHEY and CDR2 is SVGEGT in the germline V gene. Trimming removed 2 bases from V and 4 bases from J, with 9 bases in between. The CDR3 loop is CASSYSPPNQPQHF. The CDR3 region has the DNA TGTGCCAGCAGTTACAGCCCTCCGAATCAGCCCCAGCATTTT.

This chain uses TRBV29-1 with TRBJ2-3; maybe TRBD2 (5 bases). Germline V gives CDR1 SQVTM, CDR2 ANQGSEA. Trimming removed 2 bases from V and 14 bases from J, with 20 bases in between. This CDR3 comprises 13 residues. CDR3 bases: TGCAGCGTTGAAATGGGCGGAGGCCCAGGCTGGTATTTT. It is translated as CSVEMGGGPGWYF.

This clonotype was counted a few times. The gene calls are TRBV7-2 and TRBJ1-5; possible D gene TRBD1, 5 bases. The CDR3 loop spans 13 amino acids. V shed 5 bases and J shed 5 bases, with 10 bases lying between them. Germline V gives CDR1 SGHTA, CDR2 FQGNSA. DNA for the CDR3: TGTGCCAGCAGCGGGACGGTCGATCAGCCCCAGCATTTT. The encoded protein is CASSGTVDQPQHF.

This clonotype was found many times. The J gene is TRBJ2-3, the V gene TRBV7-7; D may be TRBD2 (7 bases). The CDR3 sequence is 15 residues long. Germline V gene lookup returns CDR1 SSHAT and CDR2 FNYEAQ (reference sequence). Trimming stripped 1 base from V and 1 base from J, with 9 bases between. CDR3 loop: CASSLGGGRTDTQYF. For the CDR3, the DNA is TGTGCCAGCAGCTTAGGCGGGGGCCGCACAGATACGCAGTATTTT.

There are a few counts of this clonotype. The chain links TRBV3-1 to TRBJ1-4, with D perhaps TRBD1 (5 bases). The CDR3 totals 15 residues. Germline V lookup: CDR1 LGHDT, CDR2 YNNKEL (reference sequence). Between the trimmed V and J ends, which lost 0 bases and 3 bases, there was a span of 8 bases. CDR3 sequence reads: CASSQDDSPNEKLFF. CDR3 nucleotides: TGTGCCAGCAGCCAAGATGACAGCCCTAATGAAAAACTGTTTTTT.